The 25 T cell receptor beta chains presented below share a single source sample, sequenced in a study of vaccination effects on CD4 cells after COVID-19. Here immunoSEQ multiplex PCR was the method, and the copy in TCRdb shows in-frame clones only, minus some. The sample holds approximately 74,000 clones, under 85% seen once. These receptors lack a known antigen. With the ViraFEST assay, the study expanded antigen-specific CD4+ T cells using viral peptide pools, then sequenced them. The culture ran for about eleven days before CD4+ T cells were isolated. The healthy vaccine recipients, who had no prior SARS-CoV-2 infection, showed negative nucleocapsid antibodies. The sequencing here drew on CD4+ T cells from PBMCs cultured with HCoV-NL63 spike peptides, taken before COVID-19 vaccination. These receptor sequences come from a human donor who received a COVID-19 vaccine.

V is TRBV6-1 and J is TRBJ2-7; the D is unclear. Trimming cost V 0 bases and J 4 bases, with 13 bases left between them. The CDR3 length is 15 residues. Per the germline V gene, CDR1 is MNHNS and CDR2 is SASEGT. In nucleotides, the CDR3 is TGTGCCAGCAGTGAAGCGGTCGGACCCCCTTACGAGCAGTACGTC. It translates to CASSEAVGPPYEQYV.

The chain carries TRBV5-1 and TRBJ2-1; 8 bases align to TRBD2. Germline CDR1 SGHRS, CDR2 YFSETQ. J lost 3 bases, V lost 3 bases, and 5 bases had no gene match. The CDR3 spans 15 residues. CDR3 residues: CASSSRLANYNEQFF. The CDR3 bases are TGCGCCAGCAGCTCTAGACTAGCGAACTACAATGAGCAGTTCTTC.

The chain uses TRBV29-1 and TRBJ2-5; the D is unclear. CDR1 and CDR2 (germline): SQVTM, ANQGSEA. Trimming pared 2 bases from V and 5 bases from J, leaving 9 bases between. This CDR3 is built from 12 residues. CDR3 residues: CSVEYYGETQYF. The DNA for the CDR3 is TGCAGCGTTGAATACTACGGGGAGACCCAGTACTTC.

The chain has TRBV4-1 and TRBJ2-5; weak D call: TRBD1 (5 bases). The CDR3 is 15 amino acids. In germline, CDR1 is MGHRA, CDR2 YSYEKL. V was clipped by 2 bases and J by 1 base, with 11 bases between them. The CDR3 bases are TGCGCCAGCAGCCAAAGGGAAGGGGTCCAAGAGACCCAGTACTTC. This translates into CASSQREGVQETQYF.

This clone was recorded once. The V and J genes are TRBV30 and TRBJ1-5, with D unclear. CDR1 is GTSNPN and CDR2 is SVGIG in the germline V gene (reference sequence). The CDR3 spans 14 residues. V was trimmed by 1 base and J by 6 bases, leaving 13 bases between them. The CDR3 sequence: CAWSAGEVGQPQHF. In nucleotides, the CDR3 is TGTGCCTGGAGTGCTGGGGAGGTCGGTCAGCCCCAGCATTTT. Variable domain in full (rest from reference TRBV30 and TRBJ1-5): SQTIHQWPATLVQPVGSPLSLECTVEGTSNPNLYWYRQAAGRGLQLLFYSVGIGQISSEVPQNLSASRPQDRQFILSSKKLLLSDSGFYLCAWSAGEVGQPQHFGDGTRLSIL.

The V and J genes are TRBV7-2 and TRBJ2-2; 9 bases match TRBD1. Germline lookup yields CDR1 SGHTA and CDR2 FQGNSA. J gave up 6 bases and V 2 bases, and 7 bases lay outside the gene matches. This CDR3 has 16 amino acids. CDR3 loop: CASSLMGQGTAGELFF. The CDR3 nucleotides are TGTGCCAGCAGCTTAATGGGACAGGGTACCGCCGGGGAGCTGTTTTTT. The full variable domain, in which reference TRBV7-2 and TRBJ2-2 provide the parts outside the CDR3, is GAGVSQSPSNKVTEKGKDVELRCDPISGHTALYWYRQSLGQGLEFLIYFQGNSAPDKSGLPSDRFSAERTGGSVSTLTIQRTQQEDSAVYLCASSLMGQGTAGELFFGEGSRLTVL.

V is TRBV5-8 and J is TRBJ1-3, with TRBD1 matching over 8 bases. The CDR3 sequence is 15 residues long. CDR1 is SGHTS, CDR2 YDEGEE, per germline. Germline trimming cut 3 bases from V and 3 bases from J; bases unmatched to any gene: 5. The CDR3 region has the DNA TGTGCCAGCAGCTCGACAGGGGTCGTTGGAAACACCATATATTTT. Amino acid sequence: CASSSTGVVGNTIYF.

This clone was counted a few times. The CDR3 DNA follows: TGCGCCAGCAGCGGGCGAACGGAGGGAAATCAGCCCCAGCATTTT. Amino acids: CASSGRTEGNQPQHF. This chain links TRBV5-1 with TRBJ1-5; D is undetermined. Per germline, CDR1 SGHRS and CDR2 YFSETQ. There are 15 residues in the CDR3. The V and J ends lost 4 bases and 4 bases respectively, with 15 bases between them.

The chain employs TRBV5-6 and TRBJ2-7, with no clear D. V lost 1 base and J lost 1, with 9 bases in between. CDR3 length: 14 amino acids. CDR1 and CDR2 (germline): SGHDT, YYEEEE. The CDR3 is CASSLYFGSYEQYV. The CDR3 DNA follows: TGTGCCAGCAGCTTGTACTTTGGGTCCTACGAGCAGTACGTC.

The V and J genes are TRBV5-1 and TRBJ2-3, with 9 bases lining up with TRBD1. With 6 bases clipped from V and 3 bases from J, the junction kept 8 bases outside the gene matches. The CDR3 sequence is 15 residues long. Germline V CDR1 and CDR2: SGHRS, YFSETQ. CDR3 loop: CASTRDREVTDTQYF. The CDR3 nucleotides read TGCGCCAGCACCCGGGACAGGGAGGTAACAGATACGCAGTATTTT.

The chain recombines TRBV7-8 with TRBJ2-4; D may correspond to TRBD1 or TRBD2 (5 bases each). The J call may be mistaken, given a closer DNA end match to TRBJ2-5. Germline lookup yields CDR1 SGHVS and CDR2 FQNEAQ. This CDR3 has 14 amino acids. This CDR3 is CASSLGGIDRTQYF. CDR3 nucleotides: TGTGCCAGCAGCTTAGGGGGGATAGACAGGACCCAGTACTTC.

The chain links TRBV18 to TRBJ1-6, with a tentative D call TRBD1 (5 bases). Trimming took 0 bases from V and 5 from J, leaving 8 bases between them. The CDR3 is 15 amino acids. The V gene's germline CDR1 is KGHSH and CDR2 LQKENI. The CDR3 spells CASSPPGPNNSPLHF. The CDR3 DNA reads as TGTGCCAGCTCACCACCGGGACCCAATAATTCACCCCTCCACTTT.

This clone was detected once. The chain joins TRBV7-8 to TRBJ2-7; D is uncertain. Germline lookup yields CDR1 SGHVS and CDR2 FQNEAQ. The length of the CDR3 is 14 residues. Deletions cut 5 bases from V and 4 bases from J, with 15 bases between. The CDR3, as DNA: TGTGCCAGCAGCCTGCTCACCCAAACGTACGAGCAGTACGTC. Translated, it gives CASSLLTQTYEQYV.

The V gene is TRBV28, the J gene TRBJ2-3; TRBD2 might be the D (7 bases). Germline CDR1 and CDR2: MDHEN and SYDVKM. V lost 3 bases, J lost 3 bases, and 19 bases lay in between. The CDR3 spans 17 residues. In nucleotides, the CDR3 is TGTGCCAGCAGTTTTAGAGATGGGGGGGCGGGAACAGATACGCAGTATTTT. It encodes CASSFRDGGAGTDTQYF.

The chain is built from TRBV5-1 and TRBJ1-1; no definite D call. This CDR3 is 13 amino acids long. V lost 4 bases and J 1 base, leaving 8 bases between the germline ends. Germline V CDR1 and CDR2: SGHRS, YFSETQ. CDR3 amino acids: CASSTTPNTEAFF. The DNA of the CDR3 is TGCGCCAGCAGCACGACACCGAACACTGAAGCTTTCTTT. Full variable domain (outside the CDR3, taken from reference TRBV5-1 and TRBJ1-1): KAGVTQTPRYLIKTRGQQVTLSCSPISGHRSVSWYQQTPGQGLQFLFEYFSETQRNKGNFPGRFSGRQFSNSRSEMNVSTLELGDSALYLCASSTTPNTEAFFGQGTRLTVV.

CDR3 coding DNA: TGTGCCAGCAGTGAAAGTCTAGACCTTAATGATGGCTACACCTTC. This codes for CASSESLDLNDGYTF. This chain links TRBV6-1 with TRBJ1-2; D is ambiguous. V was cut by 2 bases and J by 6 bases, with 16 bases left in between. This CDR3 contains 15 residues. The germline V gene has CDR1 MNHNS and CDR2 SASEGT.

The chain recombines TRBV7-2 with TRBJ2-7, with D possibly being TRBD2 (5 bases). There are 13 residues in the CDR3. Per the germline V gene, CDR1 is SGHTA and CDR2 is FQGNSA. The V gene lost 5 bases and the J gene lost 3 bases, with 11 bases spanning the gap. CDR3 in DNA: TGTGCCAGCAGCCAAACCGGGGTCTACGAGCAGTACGTC. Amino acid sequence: CASSQTGVYEQYV.

The CDR3: CATSGQGGYTF. In DNA, the CDR3 is TGTGCCACCAGTGGGCAGGGTGGCTACACCTTC. The genes are TRBV24-1 and TRBJ1-2, with D possibly being TRBD1 (5 bases). CDR3 size: 11 residues. V lost 5 bases to trimming and J lost 7 bases, with 7 bases between them. Germline CDR1 and CDR2: KGHDR and SFDVKD.

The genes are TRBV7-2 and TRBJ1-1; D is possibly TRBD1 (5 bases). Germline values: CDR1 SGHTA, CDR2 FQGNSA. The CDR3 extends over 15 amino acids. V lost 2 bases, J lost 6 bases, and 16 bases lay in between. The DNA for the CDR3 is TGTGCCAGCAGCTTAATTGAGAGGGGATGGTCTGAAGCTTTCTTT. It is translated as CASSLIERGWSEAFF.

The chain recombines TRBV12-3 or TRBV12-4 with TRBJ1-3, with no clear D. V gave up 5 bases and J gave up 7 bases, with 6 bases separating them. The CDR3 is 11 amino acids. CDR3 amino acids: CASSLMNTIYF. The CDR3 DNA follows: TGTGCCAGCAGTCTCATGAACACCATATATTTT.

CDR3 amino acids: CASSYSTSGGRETQYF. CDR3 DNA sequence: TGTGCCAGCAGTTACTCGACTAGCGGGGGGCGAGAGACCCAGTACTTC. The chain is built from TRBV6-2 or TRBV6-3 and TRBJ2-5; 13 bases map to TRBD2. J gave up 4 bases and V 0 bases, and 2 bases lay outside the gene matches. The germline V gene encodes CDR1 MNHEY and CDR2 SVGEGT. The CDR3 sequence is 16 residues long.

CDR3 sequence reads: CATSREGPAYEQYV. CDR3 coding DNA: TGTGCCACCAGCAGAGAGGGACCAGCCTACGAGCAGTACGTC. The rearrangement uses TRBV15 and TRBJ2-7; D tentatively reads TRBD1 or TRBD2 (5 bases each). This CDR3 has 14 residues. The V gene's germline CDR1 is LNHNV and CDR2 YYDKDF (reference sequence). V lost 0 bases to trimming and J lost 2 bases, with 8 bases between them.

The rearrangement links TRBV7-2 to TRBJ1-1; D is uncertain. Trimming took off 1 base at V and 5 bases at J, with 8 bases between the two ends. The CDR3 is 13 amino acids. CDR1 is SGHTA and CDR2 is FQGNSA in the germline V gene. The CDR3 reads CASSLEIYTEAFF. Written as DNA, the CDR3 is TGTGCCAGCAGCTTAGAAATATATACTGAAGCTTTCTTT.

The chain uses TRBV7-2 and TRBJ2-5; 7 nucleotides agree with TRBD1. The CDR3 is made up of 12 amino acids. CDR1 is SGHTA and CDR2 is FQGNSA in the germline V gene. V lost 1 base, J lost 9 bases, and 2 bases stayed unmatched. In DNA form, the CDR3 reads TGTGCCAGCAGCTTAGAGGGGGCGGCCCAGTACTTC. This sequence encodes CASSLEGAAQYF. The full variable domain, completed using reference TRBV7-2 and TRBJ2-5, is GAGVSQSPSNKVTEKGKDVELRCDPISGHTALYWYRQSLGQGLEFLIYFQGNSAPDKSGLPSDRFSAERTGGSVSTLTIQRTQQEDSAVYLCASSLEGAAQYFGPGTRLLVL.

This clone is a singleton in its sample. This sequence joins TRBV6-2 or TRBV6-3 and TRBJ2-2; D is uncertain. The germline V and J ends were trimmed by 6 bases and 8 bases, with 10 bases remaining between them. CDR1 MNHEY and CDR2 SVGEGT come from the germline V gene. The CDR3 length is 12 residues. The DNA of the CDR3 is TGTGCCAGCAGCCCACCTTGGGGGGAGCTGTTTTTT. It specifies CASSPPWGELFF.